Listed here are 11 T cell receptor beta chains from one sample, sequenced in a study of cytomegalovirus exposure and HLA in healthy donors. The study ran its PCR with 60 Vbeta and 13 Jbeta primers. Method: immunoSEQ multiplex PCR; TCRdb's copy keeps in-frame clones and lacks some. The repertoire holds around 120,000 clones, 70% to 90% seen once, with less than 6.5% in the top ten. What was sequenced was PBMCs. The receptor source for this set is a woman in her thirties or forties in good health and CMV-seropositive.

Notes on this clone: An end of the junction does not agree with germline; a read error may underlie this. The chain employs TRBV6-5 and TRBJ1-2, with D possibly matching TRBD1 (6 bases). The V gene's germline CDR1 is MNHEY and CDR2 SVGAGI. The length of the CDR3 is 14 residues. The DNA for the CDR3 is TGTGCCAGCAGTGTCTATGGGGACAACTATGGCTACCCCTTC. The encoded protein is CASSVYGDNYGYPF.

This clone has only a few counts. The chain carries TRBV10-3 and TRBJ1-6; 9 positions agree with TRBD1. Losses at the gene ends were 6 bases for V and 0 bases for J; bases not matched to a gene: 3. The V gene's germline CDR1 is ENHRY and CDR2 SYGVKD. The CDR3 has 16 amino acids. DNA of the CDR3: TGTGCCATCAGCGTGGACAGGGGCTCCTATAATTCACCCCTCCACTTT. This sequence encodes CAISVDRGSYNSPLHF.

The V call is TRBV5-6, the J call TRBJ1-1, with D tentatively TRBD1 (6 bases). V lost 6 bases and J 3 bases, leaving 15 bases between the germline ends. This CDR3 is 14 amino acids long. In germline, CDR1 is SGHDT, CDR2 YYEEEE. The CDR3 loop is CASTTTGLDTEAFF. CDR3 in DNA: TGTGCCAGCACCACGACAGGTCTGGACACTGAAGCTTTCTTT.

Here the CDR3 DNA reads TGTGCCATAGGACATACCTACGAGCAGTACTTC. Translated, it gives CAIGHTYEQYF. The chain links TRBV10-3 to TRBJ2-7, with TRBD1 as a possible D gene (5 bases). Germline V gene sequence: CDR1 ENHRY, CDR2 SYGVKD. V lost 9 bases to trimming and J lost 2 bases, with 8 bases between them. CDR3 size: 11 residues.

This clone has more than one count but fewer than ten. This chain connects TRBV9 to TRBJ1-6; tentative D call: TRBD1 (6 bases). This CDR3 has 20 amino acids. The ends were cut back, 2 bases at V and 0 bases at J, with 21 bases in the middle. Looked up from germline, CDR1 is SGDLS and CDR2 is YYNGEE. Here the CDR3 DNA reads TGTGCCAGCAGCGTCTTTGTTAGGCAGGGGCACAACTCCTATAATTCACCCCTCCACTTT. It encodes CASSVFVRQGHNSYNSPLHF.

The CDR3 DNA is TGCGCCAGCAGCCAAAACGCTAGACTAGCGGGAGGGGATGAGCAGTTCTTC. Its translation is CASSQNARLAGGDEQFF. V and J are TRBV4-1 and TRBJ2-1; 14 bases match TRBD2. The V segment lost 2 bases and the J segment 8 bases; nucleotides outside the gene matches: 8. From germline, CDR1 is MGHRA and CDR2 YSYEKL. This CDR3 has 17 residues.

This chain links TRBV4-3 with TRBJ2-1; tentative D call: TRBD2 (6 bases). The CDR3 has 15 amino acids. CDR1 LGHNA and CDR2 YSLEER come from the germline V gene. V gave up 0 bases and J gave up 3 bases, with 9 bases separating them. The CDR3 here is CASSQDLGGYNEQFF. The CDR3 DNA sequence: TGCGCCAGCAGCCAAGATCTCGGGGGCTACAATGAGCAGTTCTTC.

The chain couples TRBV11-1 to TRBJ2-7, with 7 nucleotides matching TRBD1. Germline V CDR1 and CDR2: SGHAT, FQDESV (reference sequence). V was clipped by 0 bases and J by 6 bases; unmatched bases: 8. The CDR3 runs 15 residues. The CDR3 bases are TGTGCCAGCAGCTTAGCACAGGGGTCGTCCGGCGAGCAGTACTTC. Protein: CASSLAQGSSGEQYF.

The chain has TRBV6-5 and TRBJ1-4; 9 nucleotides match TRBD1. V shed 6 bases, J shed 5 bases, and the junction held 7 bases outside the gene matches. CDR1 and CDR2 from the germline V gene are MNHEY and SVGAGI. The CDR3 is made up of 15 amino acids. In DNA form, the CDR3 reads TGTGCCAGCAGACCGGGACAGGGAGGGAATGAAAAACTGTTTTTT. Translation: CASRPGQGGNEKLFF.

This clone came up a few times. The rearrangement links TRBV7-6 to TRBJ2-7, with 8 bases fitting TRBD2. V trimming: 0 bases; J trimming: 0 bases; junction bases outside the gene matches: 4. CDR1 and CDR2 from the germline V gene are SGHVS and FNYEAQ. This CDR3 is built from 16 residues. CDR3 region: CASSLATSESSYEQYF. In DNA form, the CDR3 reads TGTGCCAGCAGCTTAGCGACTAGCGAGAGCTCCTACGAGCAGTACTTC.

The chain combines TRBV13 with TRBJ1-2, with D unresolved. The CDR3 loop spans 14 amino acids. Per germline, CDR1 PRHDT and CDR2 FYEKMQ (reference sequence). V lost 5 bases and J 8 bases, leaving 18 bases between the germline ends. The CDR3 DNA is TGTGCCAGCAGCCCCGTTGGCGAGGCGCGGGGCTACACCTTC. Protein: CASSPVGEARGYTF.